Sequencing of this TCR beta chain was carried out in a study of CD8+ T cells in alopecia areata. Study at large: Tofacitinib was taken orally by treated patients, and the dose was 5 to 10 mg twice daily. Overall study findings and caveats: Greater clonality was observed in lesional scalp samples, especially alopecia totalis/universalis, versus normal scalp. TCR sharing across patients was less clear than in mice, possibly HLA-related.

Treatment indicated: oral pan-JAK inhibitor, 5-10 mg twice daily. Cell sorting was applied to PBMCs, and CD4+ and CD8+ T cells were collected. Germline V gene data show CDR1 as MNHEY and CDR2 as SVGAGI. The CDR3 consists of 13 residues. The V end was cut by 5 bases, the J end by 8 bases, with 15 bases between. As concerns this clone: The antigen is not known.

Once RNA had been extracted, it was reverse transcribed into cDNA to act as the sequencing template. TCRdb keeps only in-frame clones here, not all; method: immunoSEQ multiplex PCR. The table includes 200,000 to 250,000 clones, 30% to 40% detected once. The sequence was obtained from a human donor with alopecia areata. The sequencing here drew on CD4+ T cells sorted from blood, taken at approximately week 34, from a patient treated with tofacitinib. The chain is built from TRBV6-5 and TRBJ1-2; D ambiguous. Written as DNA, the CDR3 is TGTGCCAGCAGTCCAGGCAGGTTTGGAGGCTACACCTTC. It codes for CASSPGRFGGYTF.